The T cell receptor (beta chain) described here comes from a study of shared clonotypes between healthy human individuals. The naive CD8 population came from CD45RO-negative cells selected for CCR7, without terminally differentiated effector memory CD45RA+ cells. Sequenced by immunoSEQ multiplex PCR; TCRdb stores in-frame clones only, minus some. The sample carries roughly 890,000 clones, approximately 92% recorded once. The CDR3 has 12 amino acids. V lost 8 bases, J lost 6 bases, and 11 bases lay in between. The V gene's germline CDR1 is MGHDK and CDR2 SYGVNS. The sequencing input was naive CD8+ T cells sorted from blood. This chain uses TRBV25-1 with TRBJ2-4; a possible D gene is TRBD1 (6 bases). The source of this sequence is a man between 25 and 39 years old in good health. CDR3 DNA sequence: TGTGCCAGCGCTGGACAGAGAAACATTCAGTACTTC. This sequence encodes CASAGQRNIQYF.